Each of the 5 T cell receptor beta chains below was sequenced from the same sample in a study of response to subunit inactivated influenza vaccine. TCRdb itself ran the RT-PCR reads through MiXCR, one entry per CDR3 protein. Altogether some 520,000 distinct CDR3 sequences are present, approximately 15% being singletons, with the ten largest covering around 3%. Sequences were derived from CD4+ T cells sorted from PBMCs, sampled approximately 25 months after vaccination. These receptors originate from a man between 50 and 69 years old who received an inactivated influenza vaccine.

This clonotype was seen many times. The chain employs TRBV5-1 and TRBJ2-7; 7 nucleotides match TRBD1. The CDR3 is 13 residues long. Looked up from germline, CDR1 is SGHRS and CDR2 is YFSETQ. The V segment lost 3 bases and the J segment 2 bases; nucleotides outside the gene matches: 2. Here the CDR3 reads CASSSTGPYEQYF. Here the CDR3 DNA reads TGCGCCAGCAGCTCGACAGGGCCCTACGAGCAGTACTTC.

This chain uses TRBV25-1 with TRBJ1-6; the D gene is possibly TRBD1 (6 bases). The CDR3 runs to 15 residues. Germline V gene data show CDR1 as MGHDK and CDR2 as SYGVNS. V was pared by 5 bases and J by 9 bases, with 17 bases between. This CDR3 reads CASSSGALAGSPLHF. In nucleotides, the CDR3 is TGTGCCAGCAGTTCGGGGGCCCTAGCGGGTTCACCCCTCCACTTT.

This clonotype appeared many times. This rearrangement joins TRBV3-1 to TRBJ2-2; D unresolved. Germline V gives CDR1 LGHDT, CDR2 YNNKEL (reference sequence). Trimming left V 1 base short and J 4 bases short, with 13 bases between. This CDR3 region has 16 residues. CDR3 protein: CASSQGGFSGTGELFF. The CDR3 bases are TGTGCCAGCAGCCAAGGGGGTTTTTCTGGCACCGGGGAGCTGTTTTTT.

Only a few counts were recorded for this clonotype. CDR3 coding DNA: TGCGCCAGCAGCCAAGATGCGACTAGCGTTCACAATGAGCAGTTCTTC. This codes for CASSQDATSVHNEQFF. The chain employs TRBV4-1 and TRBJ2-1; 8 bases map to TRBD2. V trimming: 0 bases; J trimming: 5 bases; junction bases outside the gene matches: 6. The CDR3 extends over 16 amino acids. Germline V lookup: CDR1 MGHRA, CDR2 YSYEKL.

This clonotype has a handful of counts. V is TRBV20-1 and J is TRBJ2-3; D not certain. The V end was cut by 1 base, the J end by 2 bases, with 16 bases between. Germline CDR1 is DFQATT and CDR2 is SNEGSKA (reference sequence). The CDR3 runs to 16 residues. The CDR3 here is CSARGGPTGSTDTQYF. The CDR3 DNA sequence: TGCAGTGCTAGAGGAGGCCCCACCGGGTCCACAGATACGCAGTATTTT.